The 28 T cell receptor beta chains below were found in one sample sequenced in a study of response to subunit inactivated influenza vaccine. Each CDR3 protein gets one entry after TCRdb re-called the RT-PCR reads with MiXCR. Among approximately 490,000 distinct CDR3 sequences, around 7.9% were seen once, and the ten largest hold less than 15%. The material was PBMCs from blood, obtained around 25 months after vaccination. The receptors originated from a man aged 50 to 75 who received an inactivated influenza vaccine.

This chain uses TRBV9 with TRBJ1-1; D uncertain. Germline-derived CDR1 and CDR2 are SGDLS and YYNGEE. The CDR3 contains 14 residues. V was clipped by 0 bases and J by 6 bases, with 12 bases between them. CDR3 amino acids: CASSVDSQVAEAFF. The CDR3 nucleotides are TGTGCCAGCAGCGTAGACTCTCAGGTGGCTGAAGCTTTCTTT.

This clonotype was found many times. The chain is built from TRBV15 and TRBJ2-1, with D possibly matching TRBD1 (6 bases). V lost 0 bases to trimming and J lost 4 bases, with 19 bases between them. The CDR3 contains 18 residues. Germline V CDR1 and CDR2: LNHNV, YYDKDF (reference sequence). CDR3 sequence: CATSRDRAGAPPYNEQFF. DNA of the CDR3: TGTGCCACCAGCAGAGATCGGGCAGGGGCACCACCTTACAATGAGCAGTTCTTC.

As to this clonotype: This clone may be a read error of a much larger clone one base away. The V gene is TRBV5-1, the J gene TRBJ2-2, with a possible D match to TRBD1 (6 bases). This CDR3 spans 14 amino acids. CDR1 is SGHRS and CDR2 is YFSETQ in the germline V gene. CDR3 nucleotide sequence: TGCGTCAGCAGCCAGGGACAGAACACCGGGGAGCTGTTTTTT. Amino acids: CVSSQGQNTGELFF.

At least ten counts were recorded for this clonotype. V gene TRBV28 combines with J gene TRBJ2-7; a possible D gene is TRBD1 (5 bases). Germline V gene lookup returns CDR1 MDHEN and CDR2 SYDVKM. Trimming left V 5 bases short and J 2 bases short, with 13 bases between. This CDR3 comprises 14 residues. The CDR3 coding sequence is TGTGCCAGCAGTCGGGTCAGGGTCCCCTACGAGCAGTACTTC. As protein: CASSRVRVPYEQYF.

The chain combines TRBV20-1 with TRBJ1-5, with 8 positions matching TRBD1. This CDR3 region has 16 residues. Germline V lookup: CDR1 DFQATT, CDR2 SNEGSKA (reference sequence). Unmatched junction bases numbered 7, after V lost 3 bases and J lost 0 bases. CDR3 DNA sequence: TGCAGTGCTAGTTCCGGGACAGGAGTTAGCAATCAGCCCCAGCATTTT. Its protein product is CSASSGTGVSNQPQHF.

This clonotype was observed a handful of times. The chain combines TRBV7-3 with TRBJ2-6, with D possibly being TRBD2 (5 bases). Trimming took off 1 base at V and 0 bases at J, with 7 bases between the two ends. Germline lookup yields CDR1 SGHTA and CDR2 FQGTGA. The CDR3 consists of 16 residues. The CDR3 nucleotides are TGTGCCAGCAGCTTAAGTGCGGGCTCTGGGGCCAACGTCCTGACTTTC. Protein sequence: CASSLSAGSGANVLTF.

This clonotype was seen only a few times. V gene TRBV13 combines with J gene TRBJ2-3, with D tentatively TRBD2 (5 bases). Germline loops: CDR1 PRHDT, CDR2 FYEKMQ (reference sequence). With 5 bases removed from V and 7 bases from J, the gap between germline ends came to 19 bases. The CDR3 extends over 15 amino acids. In DNA form, the CDR3 reads TGTGCCAGCAGCGTGGACTCCCGACCCCTTAATACGCAGTATTTT. This sequence encodes CASSVDSRPLNTQYF.

DNA for the CDR3: TGTGCCAGCAGCAAGGGAGGCTATAAGGGAAACACCATATATTTT. This gives the protein CASSKGGYKGNTIYF. The chain links TRBV7-9 to TRBJ1-3; no reliable D call. The V end lost 5 bases, the J end lost 4 bases, and 15 bases lay between the germline ends. Germline CDR1 reads SEHNR; CDR2 reads FQNEAQ (reference sequence). The CDR3 has 15 amino acids.

A remark on this clonotype: Being one base from a much bigger clone, this may be a read error. The CDR3 protein is CASSLGVNPREQYF. The CDR3 coding sequence is TGCGCCAGCAGCTTGGGTGTTAATCCCCGCGAGCAGTACTTC. This chain links TRBV5-1 with TRBJ2-7; D call uncertain. V lost 0 bases to trimming and J lost 6 bases, with 13 bases between them. The length of the CDR3 is 14 residues. Germline CDR1 reads SGHRS; CDR2 reads YFSETQ.

The DNA for the CDR3 is TGTGCCAGCACTCAGGGGGTCGAGGGTTCACCCCTCCACTTT. As protein: CASTQGVEGSPLHF. J is TRBJ1-6 and V is TRBV6-1; 7 bases fit TRBD1. Losses at the gene ends were 7 bases for V and 9 bases for J; bases not matched to a gene: 9. The CDR3 is made up of 14 amino acids. CDR1 is MNHNS, CDR2 SASEGT, per germline.

V is TRBV27 and J is TRBJ2-1, with TRBD2 matching over 8 bases. V lost 7 bases to trimming and J lost 2 bases; unmatched junction nucleotides: 4. The CDR3 totals 14 residues. Germline assignment: CDR1 MNHEY and CDR2 SMNVEV (reference sequence). The CDR3 DNA follows: TGTGCCAGCATCCCAGCGGGAGCCTACAATGAGCAGTTCTTC. Protein: CASIPAGAYNEQFF.

This clonotype was counted ten times or more. J is TRBJ2-1 and V is TRBV5-1; D is unresolved. The CDR3 extends over 15 amino acids. V was cut by 5 bases and J by 1 base, with 13 bases left in between. The germline V gene encodes CDR1 SGHRS and CDR2 YFSETQ. CDR3 sequence reads: CASRVEGASYNEQFF. The CDR3 DNA reads as TGCGCCAGCAGGGTGGAAGGAGCTTCCTACAATGAGCAGTTCTTC.

This clonotype was detected only a few times. V and J are TRBV9 and TRBJ1-2; D call uncertain. CDR3 length equals 13 residues. Looked up from germline, CDR1 is SGDLS and CDR2 is YYNGEE. Between the trimmed V and J ends, which lost 5 bases and 5 bases, there was a span of 13 bases. In nucleotides, the CDR3 is TGTGCCAGCAGTCCGACCCCGTTGTATGGCTACACCTTC. Translating it yields CASSPTPLYGYTF.

The chain uses TRBV5-1 and TRBJ2-3; TRBD2 matches at 8 bases. The CDR3 is 17 amino acids. The junction had 10 bases not matched to a gene; V was cut back by 4 bases and J by 0 bases. Germline V gives CDR1 SGHRS, CDR2 YFSETQ. This CDR3 is CASSHPRGGPSTDTQYF. The CDR3 DNA sequence: TGCGCCAGCAGCCACCCGCGCGGGGGGCCTAGCACAGATACGCAGTATTTT.

This clonotype has more than one count but fewer than ten. This chain connects TRBV11-2 to TRBJ2-1, with TRBD2 matching over 12 bases. The CDR3 spans 16 residues. Germline CDR1 and CDR2: SGHAT and FQNNGV. J lost 4 bases, V lost 5 bases, and 6 bases had no gene match. CDR3 sequence: CASSTRTSGEYNEQFF. CDR3 DNA sequence: TGTGCCAGCAGCACCCGGACTAGCGGGGAATACAATGAGCAGTTCTTC. The full variable domain, in which reference TRBV11-2 and TRBJ2-1 provide the parts outside the CDR3, is EAGVAQSPRYKIIEKRQSVAFWCNPISGHATLYWYQQILGQGPKLLIQFQNNGVVDDSQLPKDRFSAERLKGVDSTLKIQPAKLEDSAVYLCASSTRTSGEYNEQFFGPGTRLTVL.

This clonotype was seen more than once but under ten times. The V call is TRBV3-1, the J call TRBJ2-1, with D possibly being TRBD1 or TRBD2 (5 bases each). V was cut by 4 bases and J by 7 bases, with 17 bases left in between. This CDR3 has 15 residues. Per the germline V gene, CDR1 is LGHDT and CDR2 is YNNKEL (reference sequence). The CDR3: CASSLLGTPDNEQFF. DNA for the CDR3: TGTGCCAGCAGCCTCCTCGGGACCCCGGATAATGAGCAGTTCTTC.

This clonotype has a handful of counts. The chain couples TRBV15 to TRBJ2-3; D is unresolved. The V gene's germline CDR1 is LNHNV and CDR2 YYDKDF (reference sequence). The V gene lost 0 bases and the J gene lost 6 bases, with 1 base spanning the gap. The CDR3 runs 11 residues. The CDR3 is CATSRDDTQYF. The CDR3 region has the DNA TGTGCCACCAGCAGAGATGATACGCAGTATTTT.

V and J are TRBV7-2 and TRBJ2-1; D call uncertain. The CDR3 contains 17 residues. The V gene's germline CDR1 is SGHTA and CDR2 FQGNSA. V lost 5 bases to trimming and J lost 5 bases, with 22 bases between them. This chain's CDR3 is CASSPVGLGWVDNEQFF. The CDR3 nucleotides are TGTGCCAGCAGCCCAGTTGGGTTAGGTTGGGTCGACAATGAGCAGTTCTTC.

V and J are TRBV29-1 and TRBJ1-2, with D possibly TRBD1 on 5 matching bases. This CDR3 contains 10 residues. Germline-derived CDR1 and CDR2 are SQVTM and ANQGSEA. CDR3 in amino acids: CTVVGAGYTF. The CDR3 bases are TGCACCGTGGTAGGGGCCGGCTACACCTTC.

This clonotype came up many times. The chain carries TRBV29-1 and TRBJ2-1, with 7 bases aligning to TRBD2. V dropped 7 bases and J dropped 6; count of bases not matched to a gene: 12. Per germline, CDR1 SQVTM and CDR2 ANQGSEA. This CDR3 is 14 amino acids long. CDR3 sequence: CSGGLVIPPNEQFF. The CDR3 coding sequence is TGCAGCGGTGGACTAGTCATCCCCCCCAATGAGCAGTTCTTC.

This clonotype has only a few counts. This sequence joins TRBV2 and TRBJ2-3; 8 nucleotides agree with TRBD1. V lost 2 bases, J lost 2 bases, and 6 bases stayed unmatched. The CDR3 has 16 residues. The V gene's germline CDR1 is SNHLY and CDR2 FYNNEI. The chain's CDR3 is CASSERGQGATDTQYF. The CDR3 nucleotides are TGTGCCAGCAGTGAAAGGGGTCAGGGGGCCACAGATACGCAGTATTTT.

This chain links TRBV5-4 with TRBJ1-5; D ambiguous. The V and J ends lost 4 bases and 0 bases respectively, with 11 bases between them. Germline V lookup: CDR1 SGHNT, CDR2 YYREEE (reference sequence). The CDR3 runs 15 residues. The CDR3 loop reads CASSNGSGSNQPQHF. CDR3 DNA sequence: TGTGCCAGCAGCAATGGGTCCGGTAGCAATCAGCCCCAGCATTTT. Supplemented by reference TRBV5-4 and TRBJ1-5, the full variable domain reads ETGVTQSPTHLIKTRGQQVTLRCSSQSGHNTVSWYQQALGQGPQFIFQYYREEENGRGNFPPRFSGLQFPNYSSELNVNALELDDSALYLCASSNGSGSNQPQHFGDGTRLSIL.

The chain couples TRBV6-5 to TRBJ2-3; 9 positions match TRBD2. With 0 bases clipped from V and 2 bases from J, the junction kept 6 bases outside the gene matches. This CDR3 region has 17 residues. Germline CDR1 reads MNHEY; CDR2 reads SVGAGI. CDR3 sequence (DNA): TGTGCCAGCAGTTACTCGAACCAGCGGGGGGCCACAGATACGCAGTATTTT. It encodes CASSYSNQRGATDTQYF.

V usage is TRBV5-6 and J usage is TRBJ2-7, with D perhaps matching TRBD1 (5 bases). The CDR3 is 15 residues long. CDR1 and CDR2 (germline): SGHDT, YYEEEE. V lost 4 bases and J lost 3, with 17 bases in between. CDR3 in amino acids: CASSRRGGIHYEQYF. CDR3 nucleotide sequence: TGTGCCAGCAGCCGAAGGGGCGGAATCCACTACGAGCAGTACTTC. Variable domain in full (rest from reference TRBV5-6 and TRBJ2-7): DAGVTQSPTHLIKTRGQQVTLRCSPKSGHDTVSWYQQALGQGPQFIFQYYEEEERQRGNFPDRFSGHQFPNYSSELNVNALLLGDSALYLCASSRRGGIHYEQYFGPGTRLTVT.

The V call is TRBV7-2, the J call TRBJ2-7; D is ambiguous. The V gene lost 1 base and the J gene lost 3 bases, with 13 bases spanning the gap. The CDR3 covers 15 residues. Germline V gene sequence: CDR1 SGHTA, CDR2 FQGNSA. The CDR3 here is CASSLGVGMDYEQYF. In DNA, the CDR3 is TGTGCCAGCAGCTTAGGGGTGGGAATGGACTACGAGCAGTACTTC.

This clonotype has ten or more counts. This chain connects TRBV4-1 to TRBJ2-5; D remains ambiguous. This CDR3 has 14 residues. V lost 0 bases and J 5 bases, leaving 10 bases between the germline ends. CDR1 and CDR2 (germline): MGHRA, YSYEKL. CDR3 sequence (DNA): TGCGCCAGCAGCCAAGATTGGGCAGAGGAGACCCAGTACTTC. It specifies CASSQDWAEETQYF.

V gene TRBV15 combines with J gene TRBJ2-1; unclear D gene. Trimming cost V 3 bases and J 7 bases, with 13 bases left between them. Germline assignment: CDR1 LNHNV and CDR2 YYDKDF (reference sequence). This CDR3 has 14 residues. CDR3 residues: CATSSTRTWNEQFF. CDR3 DNA: TGTGCCACCAGCAGTACCCGGACCTGGAATGAGCAGTTCTTC.

The genes are TRBV12-3 or TRBV12-4 and TRBJ2-1; no definite D call. CDR3 size: 14 residues. Trimming shortened V by 5 bases and J by 2 bases, and 10 bases separated the two germline ends. The CDR3 sequence: CASSERQTYNEQFF. Here the CDR3 DNA reads TGTGCCAGCAGTGAAAGGCAGACCTACAATGAGCAGTTCTTC.